Listed here is a single T cell receptor beta chain. Participant ages covered roughly 18 to 89 years across 20 to 30 US areas. This record belongs to a study of blood T cell repertoires in COVID-19. TCRdb's copy holds only in-frame clones and misses some; the assay was immunoSEQ multiplex PCR. The table has about 270,000 clones, around 92% seen once. Germline V lookup: CDR1 SGHRS, CDR2 YFSETQ. The V and J ends lost 7 bases and 1 base, in that order; junction bases with no gene match: 7. CDR3 length: 15 residues. Material for sequencing was PBMCs or T cells enriched from blood (not recorded which). The rearrangement links TRBV5-1 to TRBJ2-2, with TRBD1 matching 7 bases. The clonotype originates from an older woman who had recovered from COVID-19. CDR3 coding DNA: TGCGCCAGCGACCCGGGACAGAAGAACACCGGGGAGCTGTTTTTT. Translation: CASDPGQKNTGELFF.